Presented here are 19 T cell receptor beta chains from one specimen sequenced in a study of blood T cell repertoires in COVID-19. Libraries were prepared by immunoSEQ multiplex PCR; TCRdb keeps only in-frame clonotypes and omits some of them. The sample shows approximately 85,000 clones, 70% to 90% of them seen only once. Sequenced: peripheral blood. These receptors originate from a woman aged 80 or over in a cohort sampled during active or convalescent COVID-19.

The chain joins TRBV4-2 to TRBJ2-2, with 8 positions matching TRBD2. CDR1 and CDR2 from the germline V gene are LGHNA and YNFKEQ. This CDR3 has 17 amino acids. V was clipped by 2 bases and J by 6 bases; unmatched bases: 11. The CDR3 DNA reads TGTGCCAGCAGCCAAACCACTATCCCACTAGCGGCCGGGGAGCTGTTTTTT. Translating gives CASSQTTIPLAAGELFF.

The chain links TRBV3-1 (or the pseudogene TRBV3-2) to TRBJ1-3; D is unresolved. The CDR3 covers 15 residues. V was shortened by 4 bases and J by 0 bases, with 10 bases between the two germline ends. Germline assignment: CDR1 LGHDT and CDR2 YNNKEL (reference sequence). The CDR3 DNA is TGTGCCAGCAGCCCAGAGGGCAGCTCTGGAAACACCATATATTTT. Its translation is CASSPEGSSGNTIYF.

The chain joins TRBV6-5 to TRBJ2-1; tentative D call: TRBD1 (5 bases). CDR3 size: 14 residues. Trimming pared 7 bases from V and 0 bases from J, leaving 10 bases between. Germline V gene sequence: CDR1 MNHEY, CDR2 SVGAGI. In DNA form, the CDR3 reads TGTGCCAGCACCAGACAGAGCTCCTACAATGAGCAGTTCTTC. Translation gives CASTRQSSYNEQFF.

V usage is TRBV28 and J usage is TRBJ2-7, with D tentatively TRBD2 (6 bases). Trimming shortened V by 5 bases and J by 2 bases, and 19 bases separated the two germline ends. This CDR3 has 16 amino acids. The germline V gene has CDR1 MDHEN and CDR2 SYDVKM. The CDR3 reads CASSTHGGGPTYEQYF. The DNA for the CDR3 is TGTGCCAGCAGTACGCACGGGGGAGGACCGACCTACGAGCAGTACTTC.

CDR3 loop: CASSLAGQVFGYTF. CDR3 sequence (DNA): TGTGCCAGCAGCCTTGCGGGACAGGTCTTCGGCTACACCTTC. The chain uses TRBV16 and TRBJ1-2; 8 bases are a match to TRBD1. The CDR3 sequence is 14 residues long. The germline gives CDR1 KGHSY, CDR2 FQNENV. V lost 4 bases and J lost 8; bases outside the gene matches: 9. The entire variable domain, with the rest obtained from reference TRBV16 and TRBJ1-2, is as follows: GEEVAQTPKHLVRGEGQKAKLYCAPIKGHSYVFWYQQVLKNEFKFLISFQNENVFDETGMPKERFSAKCLPNSPCSLEIQATKLEDSAVYFCASSLAGQVFGYTFGSGTRLTVV.

This chain links TRBV11-2 with TRBJ1-3; D is perhaps TRBD1 (6 bases). Trimming shortened V by 5 bases and J by 3 bases, and 17 bases separated the two germline ends. Germline CDR1 and CDR2: SGHAT and FQNNGV. The CDR3 extends over 16 amino acids. The CDR3 protein is CASSPRETGNGNTIYF. Here the CDR3 DNA reads TGTGCCAGCAGCCCTCGTGAAACAGGGAATGGAAACACCATATATTTT.

The CDR3 here is CASSPGTDNQPQHF. DNA of the CDR3: TGTGCCAGCTCACCCGGGACAGATAATCAGCCCCAGCATTTT. The rearrangement joins TRBV18 to TRBJ1-5; TRBD1 aligns across 7 bases. CDR3 length: 14 amino acids. Trimming cost V 3 bases and J 4 bases; bases outside gene matches: 3. Germline V lookup: CDR1 KGHSH, CDR2 LQKENI.

The chain couples TRBV11-2 to TRBJ2-1; 10 bases line up with TRBD2. The CDR3 has 15 residues. V lost 3 bases, J lost 3 bases, and 2 bases stayed unmatched. Germline CDR1 SGHAT, CDR2 FQNNGV. The CDR3 region has the DNA TGTGCCAGCAGCTTTAGCGGGAGGTTCTACAATGAGCAGTTCTTC. Its translation is CASSFSGRFYNEQFF.

V usage is TRBV24-1 and J usage is TRBJ1-1, with a possible D match to TRBD1 (6 bases). CDR1 is KGHDR, CDR2 SFDVKD, per germline. This CDR3 comprises 16 residues. The ends were cut back, 0 bases at V and 2 bases at J, with 12 bases in the middle. CDR3 sequence reads: CATSDLGRGFNTEAFF. The CDR3 nucleotides read TGTGCCACCAGTGATTTGGGCAGGGGCTTCAACACTGAAGCTTTCTTT.

V usage is TRBV28 and J usage is TRBJ1-1, with D unresolved. The CDR3 is made up of 14 amino acids. V dropped 4 bases and J dropped 1 base, with 10 bases sitting between them. Per germline, CDR1 MDHEN and CDR2 SYDVKM. The CDR3 loop reads CASSSRLGNTEAFF. The CDR3, as DNA: TGTGCCAGCAGTTCTCGACTGGGGAACACTGAAGCTTTCTTT. Based on the CDR3 plus reference TRBV28 and TRBJ1-1, the full variable domain is DVKVTQSSRYLVKRTGEKVFLECVQDMDHENMFWYRQDPGLGLRLIYFSYDVKMKEKGDIPEGYSVSREKKERFSLILESASTNQTSMYLCASSSRLGNTEAFFGQGTRLTVV.

This chain links TRBV6-5 with TRBJ2-7; TRBD2 is a possible D gene (5 bases). Germline values: CDR1 MNHEY, CDR2 SVGAGI. V gave up 5 bases and J gave up 2 bases, with 10 bases separating them. This CDR3 comprises 13 residues. The DNA for the CDR3 is TGTGCCAGCAGTACCCCGCGGGCCTACGAGCAGTACTTC. Protein product: CASSTPRAYEQYF.

This chain links TRBV20-1 with TRBJ2-1, with D perhaps TRBD2 (5 bases). The length of the CDR3 is 13 residues. CDR1 DFQATT and CDR2 SNEGSKA come from the germline V gene (reference sequence). V lost 3 bases to trimming and J lost 9 bases, with 15 bases between them. The CDR3 loop reads CSASDTARGEQFF. CDR3 in DNA: TGCAGTGCTAGTGACACGGCCCGGGGTGAGCAGTTCTTC.

The chain combines TRBV18 with TRBJ2-5, with D tentatively TRBD2 (5 bases). Germline CDR1 and CDR2: KGHSH and LQKENI. This CDR3 has 15 amino acids. The V end lost 3 bases, the J end lost 1 base, and 12 bases lay between the germline ends. DNA for the CDR3: TGTGCCAGCTCACCCAGGACGGGGAGCCAAGAGACCCAGTACTTC. Its protein product is CASSPRTGSQETQYF.

This clone has only one observation. The V call is TRBV28, the J call TRBJ2-3, with 7 bases matching TRBD2. With 5 bases clipped from V and 0 bases from J, the junction kept 11 bases outside the gene matches. Germline values: CDR1 MDHEN, CDR2 SYDVKM. The CDR3 runs to 17 residues. The CDR3 DNA sequence: TGTGCCAGCAGTCCACCTAGCGGCGGAGGAAGCACAGATACGCAGTATTTT. Translating gives CASSPPSGGGSTDTQYF. Drawing the rest from reference TRBV28 and TRBJ2-3, the complete variable domain is DVKVTQSSRYLVKRTGEKVFLECVQDMDHENMFWYRQDPGLGLRLIYFSYDVKMKEKGDIPEGYSVSREKKERFSLILESASTNQTSMYLCASSPPSGGGSTDTQYFGPGTRLTVL.

The chain couples TRBV9 to TRBJ1-2, with 10 bases fitting TRBD1. There are 17 residues in the CDR3. V shed 0 bases and J 4 bases; nucleotides not matched to a gene: 9. Germline V CDR1 and CDR2: SGDLS, YYNGEE. The CDR3 bases are TGTGCCAGCAGCGTAGCTCCGGCGGGACAGGGGATCTATGGCTACACCTTC. Translation: CASSVAPAGQGIYGYTF.

This sequence joins TRBV29-1 and TRBJ1-2, with D unclear. This CDR3 comprises 11 residues. Germline V gives CDR1 SQVTM, CDR2 ANQGSEA. The V end lost 5 bases, the J end lost 6 bases, and 10 bases lay between the germline ends. The DNA of the CDR3 is TGCAGCGTTATCTTGGAGGATGGCTACACCTTC. It specifies CSVILEDGYTF.

The chain combines TRBV19 with TRBJ2-3; TRBD2 agrees at 7 bases. J was trimmed by 5 bases and V by 9 bases; bases with no gene match: 8. CDR3 length: 13 amino acids. The germline gives CDR1 LNHDA, CDR2 SQIVND (reference sequence). Here the CDR3 reads CASRDYALDTQYF. The CDR3 DNA reads as TGTGCCAGCCGGGACTATGCTTTAGATACGCAGTATTTT.

V is TRBV7-2 and J is TRBJ2-1; 10 bases align to TRBD2. The CDR3 runs to 17 residues. J was trimmed by 4 bases and V by 1 base; bases with no gene match: 7. Germline V gene sequence: CDR1 SGHTA, CDR2 FQGNSA. CDR3 DNA sequence: TGTGCCAGCAGCTTAGTGCAGCGGGAGGGATCTTACAATGAGCAGTTCTTC. Its translation: CASSLVQREGSYNEQFF.

This chain links TRBV12-2 with TRBJ1-1; the tabulated D call, TRBD1, remains unverified against the DNA. TRBV12-2 counts as a pseudogene. The CDR3 has 17 residues. CDR3 in DNA: TGTGCAAGTCGCTCTCGGTGTAAACTCGCCAGGGTCACTGAAGCTTTCTTT. Amino acids: CASRSRCKLARVTEAFF.